This T cell receptor (beta chain) was recorded in a study of metastatic and nonmetastatic thyroid tumors. The V end lost 2 bases, the J end lost 1 base, and 24 bases lay between the germline ends. The V gene's germline CDR1 is MNHNS and CDR2 SASEGT. There are 19 residues in the CDR3. With MiXCR, TCRdb called clones anew from the PCR reads. The data hold roughly 58,000 clones, with more than 3.5% observed a single time. Thyroid surgery was preceded by no treatment in any patient. Sequencing used blood. This TCR derives from a female donor with papillary thyroid cancer or a benign thyroid nodule (not recorded which). Some clones in this sample may be carry-over from other donors' samples. The genes are TRBV6-1 and TRBJ2-7; D unclear. CDR3 sequence: CASSETPFCLWQPSYEQYF. The CDR3 region has the DNA TGTGCCAGCAGTGAAACCCCGTTTTGTCTGTGGCAACCGTCCTACGAGCAGTACTTC.